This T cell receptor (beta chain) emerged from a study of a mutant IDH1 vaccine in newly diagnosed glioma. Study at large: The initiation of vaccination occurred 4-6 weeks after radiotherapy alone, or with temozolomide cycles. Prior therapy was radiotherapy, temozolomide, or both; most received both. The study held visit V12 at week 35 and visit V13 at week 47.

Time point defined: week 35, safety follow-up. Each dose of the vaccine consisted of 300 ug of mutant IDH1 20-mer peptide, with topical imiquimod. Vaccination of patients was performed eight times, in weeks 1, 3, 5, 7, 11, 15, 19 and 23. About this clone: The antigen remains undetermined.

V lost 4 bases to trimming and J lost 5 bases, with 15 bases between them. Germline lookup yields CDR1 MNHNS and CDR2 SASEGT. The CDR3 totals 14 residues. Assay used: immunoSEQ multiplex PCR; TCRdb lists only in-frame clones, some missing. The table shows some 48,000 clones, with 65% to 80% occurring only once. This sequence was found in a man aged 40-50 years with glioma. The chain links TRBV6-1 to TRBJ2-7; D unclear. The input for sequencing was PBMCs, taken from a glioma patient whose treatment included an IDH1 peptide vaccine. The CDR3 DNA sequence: TGTGCCAGCAGTGTCCCCTCCCCTCCCGACGAGCAGTACTTC. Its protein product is CASSVPSPPDEQYF.